Detailed here is one T cell receptor beta chain. Through Arm-PCR of CDR3 regions and iRepertoire HTBI primers, TCR beta libraries were built. A single record per CDR3 protein comes from TCRdb applying MiXCR to the multiplex PCR reads. The sample lists about 470,000 distinct CDR3 sequences, roughly 20% occurring once. The germline V gene encodes CDR1 SNHLY and CDR2 FYNNEI. The V end was cut by 2 bases, the J end by 2 bases, with 11 bases between. The CDR3 has 15 residues. This record belongs to a study of regulatory T cells in long-lasting Graves disease. Noted time point: persistent/refractory GD, antithyroid drugs over 5 years with positive TRAb. Researchers made the TCR library from RNA that was extracted from PBMCs.

The chain is built from TRBV2 and TRBJ2-3, with D unresolved. Sequencing used peripheral blood mononuclear cells (PBMCs), obtained when the disease was refractory, from a patient treated with antithyroid drugs. The receptor was derived from a female donor with Graves disease. The CDR3 nucleotides are TGTGCCAGCAGTGAAACGCGACAATACACAGATACGCAGTATTTT. Translating it yields CASSETRQYTDTQYF. Drawing the rest from reference TRBV2 and TRBJ2-3, the complete variable domain is EPEVTQTPSHQVTQMGQEVILRCVPISNHLYFYWYRQILGQKVEFLVSFYNNEISEKSEIFDDQFSVERPDGSNFTLKIRSTKLEDSAMYFCASSETRQYTDTQYFGPGTRLTVL.